This record concerns one T cell receptor beta chain sequence. The antigen is undetermined. The source of the sample is a study of T-cell reconstitution after alpha-beta-depleted transplantation in children. Study conclusions and caveats: Counts and diversity of T cells one year after transplant came mostly from newly produced T cells. In some patients, recipient T cells and intrathymic progenitors surviving conditioning explained high day-60 diversity.

TCRbeta library construction was performed incorporating unique molecular identifiers. TCRdb re-derived calls from the PCR reads in MiXCR, one entry per CDR3 protein. Seen here are about 980,000 distinct CDR3 sequences, about 29% observed once, and the top ten hold around 30%. The V and J ends lost 0 bases and 4 bases respectively, with 7 bases between them. Germline V CDR1 and CDR2: SGDLS, YYNGEE. The CDR3 has 13 residues. The sample consisted of PBMCs, mostly from graft donor cells, taken 360 days after TCRalphabeta/CD19-depleted stem cell transplant. The sequence came from a boy under two years old who had a stem cell transplant for SCID, so the T cells may come from the graft donor. The chain recombines TRBV9 with TRBJ1-1, with no clear D. As DNA, the CDR3 is TGTGCCAGCAGCGTAGGGGCTGGCACTGAAGCTTTCTTT. Translation gives CASSVGAGTEAFF.